The clone carrying this T cell receptor (beta chain) was detected ten times or more. The target antigen is unknown. Genomic DNA acted as the template from which TCR beta VDJ combination and CDR3 sequence profiling were carried out. TCRdb re-derived calls from the reads in MiXCR, one entry per CDR3 protein. Of approximately 59,000 distinct CDR3 sequences listed, around 50% are singletons. This sample is drawn from a study of CD8+CD57+ T cells in acquired aplastic anemia. For the study at large: Each DNA sample taken from sorted CD4+ and CD8+ cells came to about 3 ug on average. Study findings and constraints: Statistical testing detected no significant gap in CD8+ Simpson's diversity between patients and controls. Shared by patients and controls, just under 30 CD8+ CDR3s were abundant in patients.

Patients sequenced had flow cytometry evidence of CD8+CD57+ cell expansion. Prior therapy had not been administered to any patient at the time of blood sampling. The CDR3 contains 14 residues. Trimming removed 3 bases at V and 0 bases at J, with 5 bases between. CDR1 MGHRA and CDR2 YSYEKL come from the germline V gene. The gene calls are TRBV4-1 and TRBJ2-2, with no clear D. Sequences were obtained from sorted CD4+, CD8+, or CD8+CD57+ T cells (not recorded which) from PBMCs. The sequence was collected from a human donor with aplastic anemia. This CDR3 reads CASSHSSNTGELFF. The CDR3 bases are TGCGCCAGCAGCCATAGTTCGAACACCGGGGAGCTGTTTTTT.